This T cell receptor (beta chain) was captured by sequencing in a study of patients and donors after allogeneic stem cell transplantation. V was shortened by 1 base and J by 5 bases, with 11 bases between the two germline ends. CDR3 length: 15 residues. Germline V gene data show CDR1 as LGHNA and CDR2 as YSLEER. TCRdb fed the RT-PCR reads into MiXCR, producing one record per CDR3 protein. Of some 200,000 distinct CDR3 sequences listed, around 41% are singletons. Sequenced sample: blood, either unsorted or a sorted T cell fraction (not recorded which). V usage is TRBV4-3 and J usage is TRBJ2-2; no definite D call. This TCR derives from a human donor who was either an allogeneic HSCT recipient or a stem cell or donor lymphocyte infusion donor (not recorded which). It is not recorded whose cells these are; they may come from a transplant donor. CDR3 DNA: TGCGCCAGCAGCCAAGGATACCCAGAGACCGGGGAGCTGTTTTTT. It yields the protein CASSQGYPETGELFF.